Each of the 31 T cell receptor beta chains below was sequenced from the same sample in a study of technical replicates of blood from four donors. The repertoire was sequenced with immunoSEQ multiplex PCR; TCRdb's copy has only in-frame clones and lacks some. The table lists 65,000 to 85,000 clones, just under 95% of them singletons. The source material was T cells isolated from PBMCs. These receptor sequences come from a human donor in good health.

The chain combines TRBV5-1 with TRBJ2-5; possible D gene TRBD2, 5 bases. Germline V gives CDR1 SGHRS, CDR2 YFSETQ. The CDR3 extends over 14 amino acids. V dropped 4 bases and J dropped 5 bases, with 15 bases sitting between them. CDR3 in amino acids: CASSPRGLGETQYF. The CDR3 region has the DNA TGCGCCAGCAGCCCTCGGGGATTAGGGGAGACCCAGTACTTC. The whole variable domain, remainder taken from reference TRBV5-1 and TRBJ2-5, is KAGVTQTPRYLIKTRGQQVTLSCSPISGHRSVSWYQQTPGQGLQFLFEYFSETQRNKGNFPGRFSGRQFSNSRSEMNVSTLELGDSALYLCASSPRGLGETQYFGPGTRLLVL.

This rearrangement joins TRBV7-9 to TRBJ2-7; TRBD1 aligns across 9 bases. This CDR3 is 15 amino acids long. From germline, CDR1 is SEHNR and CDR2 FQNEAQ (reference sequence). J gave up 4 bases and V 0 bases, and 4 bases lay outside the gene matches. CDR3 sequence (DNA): TGTGCCAGCAGCTTAGCGGACAGGGGAGGATACGAGCAGTACTTC. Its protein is CASSLADRGGYEQYF. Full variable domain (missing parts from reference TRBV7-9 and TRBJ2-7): DTGVSQNPRHKITKRGQNVTFRCDPISEHNRLYWYRQTLGQGPEFLTYFQNEAQLEKSRLLSDRFSAERPKGSFSTLEIQRTEQGDSAMYLCASSLADRGGYEQYFGPGTRLTVT.

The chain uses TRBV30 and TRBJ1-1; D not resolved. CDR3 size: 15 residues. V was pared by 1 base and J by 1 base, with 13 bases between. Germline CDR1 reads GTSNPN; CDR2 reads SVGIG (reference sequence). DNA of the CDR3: TGTGCCTGGAGTGACCCGGGTTACAAGAACACTGAAGCTTTCTTT. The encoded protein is CAWSDPGYKNTEAFF.

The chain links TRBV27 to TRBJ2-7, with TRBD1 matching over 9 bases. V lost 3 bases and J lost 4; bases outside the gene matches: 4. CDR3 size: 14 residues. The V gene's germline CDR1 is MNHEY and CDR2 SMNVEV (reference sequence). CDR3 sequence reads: CASSFAQGAYEQYF. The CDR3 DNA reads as TGTGCCAGCAGTTTCGCACAGGGGGCTTACGAGCAGTACTTC.

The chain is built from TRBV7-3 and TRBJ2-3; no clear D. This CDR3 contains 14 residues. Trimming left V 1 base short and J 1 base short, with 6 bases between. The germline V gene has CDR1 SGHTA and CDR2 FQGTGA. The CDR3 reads CASSLNSRTDTQYF. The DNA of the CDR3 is TGTGCCAGCAGCTTAAATTCTCGCACAGATACGCAGTATTTT.

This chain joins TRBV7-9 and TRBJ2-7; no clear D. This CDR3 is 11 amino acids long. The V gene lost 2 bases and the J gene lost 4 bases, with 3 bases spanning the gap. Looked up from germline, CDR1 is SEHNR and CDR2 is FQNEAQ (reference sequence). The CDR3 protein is CASSLYYEQYF. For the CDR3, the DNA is TGTGCCAGCAGCTTATATTACGAGCAGTACTTC. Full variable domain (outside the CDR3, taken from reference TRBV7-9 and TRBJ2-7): DTGVSQNPRHKITKRGQNVTFRCDPISEHNRLYWYRQTLGQGPEFLTYFQNEAQLEKSRLLSDRFSAERPKGSFSTLEIQRTEQGDSAMYLCASSLYYEQYFGPGTRLTVT.

The CDR3 coding sequence is TGTGCCAGCAGGTCACGACAGAACACTGAAGCTTTCTTT. It yields the protein CASRSRQNTEAFF. The chain links TRBV6-5 to TRBJ1-1; D unresolved. The germline V gene has CDR1 MNHEY and CDR2 SVGAGI. The CDR3 is made up of 13 amino acids. V was clipped by 6 bases and J by 1 base, with 9 bases between them.

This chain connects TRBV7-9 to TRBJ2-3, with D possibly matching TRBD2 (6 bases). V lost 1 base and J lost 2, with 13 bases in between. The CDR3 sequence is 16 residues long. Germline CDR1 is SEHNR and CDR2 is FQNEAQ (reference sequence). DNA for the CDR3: TGTGCCAGCAGCTTAGATCGTCTAGCGCCCACAGATACGCAGTATTTT. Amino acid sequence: CASSLDRLAPTDTQYF.

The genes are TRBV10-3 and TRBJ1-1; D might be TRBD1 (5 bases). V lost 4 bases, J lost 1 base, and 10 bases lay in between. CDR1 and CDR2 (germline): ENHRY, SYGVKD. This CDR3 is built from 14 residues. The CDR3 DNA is TGTGCCATCAGTGGGGGACTGCCGAACACTGAAGCTTTCTTT. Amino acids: CAISGGLPNTEAFF.

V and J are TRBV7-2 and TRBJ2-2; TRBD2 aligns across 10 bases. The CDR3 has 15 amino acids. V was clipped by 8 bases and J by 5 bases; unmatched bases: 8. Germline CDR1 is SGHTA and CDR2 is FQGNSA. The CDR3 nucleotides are TGTGCCAGCGGACCGGGACTAGCGTATACCGGGGAGCTGTTTTTT. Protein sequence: CASGPGLAYTGELFF.

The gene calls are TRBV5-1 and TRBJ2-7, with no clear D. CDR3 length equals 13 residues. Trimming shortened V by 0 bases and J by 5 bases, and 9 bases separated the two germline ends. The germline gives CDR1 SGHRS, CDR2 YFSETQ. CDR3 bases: TGCGCCAGCAGCTTGGTCCAGGTGCACGAGCAGTACTTC. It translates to CASSLVQVHEQYF.

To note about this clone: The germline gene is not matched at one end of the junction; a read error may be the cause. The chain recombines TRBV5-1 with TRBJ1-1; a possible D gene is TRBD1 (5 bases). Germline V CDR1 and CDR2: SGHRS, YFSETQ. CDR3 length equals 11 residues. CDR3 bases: TGCGCCAGCAGCTTGGCCAGGGAAGTATGGTTC. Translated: CASSLAREVWF.

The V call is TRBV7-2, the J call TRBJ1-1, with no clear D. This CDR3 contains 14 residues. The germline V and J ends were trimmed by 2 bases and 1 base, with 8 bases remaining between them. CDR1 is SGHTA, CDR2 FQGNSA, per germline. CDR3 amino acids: CASSLFTANTEAFF. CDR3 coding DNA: TGTGCCAGCAGCTTATTTACAGCGAACACTGAAGCTTTCTTT.

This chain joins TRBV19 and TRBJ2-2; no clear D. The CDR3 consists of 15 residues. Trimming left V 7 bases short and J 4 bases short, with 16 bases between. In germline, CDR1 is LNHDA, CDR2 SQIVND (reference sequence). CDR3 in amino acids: CASTLSLGSTGELFF. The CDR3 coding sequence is TGTGCCAGTACCCTGAGTCTAGGAAGCACCGGGGAGCTGTTTTTT.

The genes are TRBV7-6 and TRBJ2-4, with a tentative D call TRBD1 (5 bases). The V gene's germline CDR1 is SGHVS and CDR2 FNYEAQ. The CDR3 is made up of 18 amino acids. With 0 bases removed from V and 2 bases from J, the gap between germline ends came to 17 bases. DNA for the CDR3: TGTGCCAGCAGCTTAGCTTACCGACAGAATCTAACCAAAAACATTCAGTACTTC. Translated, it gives CASSLAYRQNLTKNIQYF.

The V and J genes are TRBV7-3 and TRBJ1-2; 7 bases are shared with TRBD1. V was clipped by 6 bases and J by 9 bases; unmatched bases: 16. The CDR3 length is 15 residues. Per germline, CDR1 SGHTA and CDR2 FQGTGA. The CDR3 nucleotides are TGTGCCAGCAGTACTCAGACAGGGTCTCGGAAGAGCTACACCTTC. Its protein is CASSTQTGSRKSYTF.

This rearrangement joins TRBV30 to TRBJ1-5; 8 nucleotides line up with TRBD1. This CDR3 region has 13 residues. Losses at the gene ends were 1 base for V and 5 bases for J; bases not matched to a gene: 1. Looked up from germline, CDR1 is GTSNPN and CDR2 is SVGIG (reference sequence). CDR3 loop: CAWSEQGDQPQHF. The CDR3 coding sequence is TGTGCCTGGAGTGAACAGGGGGATCAGCCCCAGCATTTT. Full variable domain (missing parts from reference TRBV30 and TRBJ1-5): SQTIHQWPATLVQPVGSPLSLECTVEGTSNPNLYWYRQAAGRGLQLLFYSVGIGQISSEVPQNLSASRPQDRQFILSSKKLLLSDSGFYLCAWSEQGDQPQHFGDGTRLSIL.

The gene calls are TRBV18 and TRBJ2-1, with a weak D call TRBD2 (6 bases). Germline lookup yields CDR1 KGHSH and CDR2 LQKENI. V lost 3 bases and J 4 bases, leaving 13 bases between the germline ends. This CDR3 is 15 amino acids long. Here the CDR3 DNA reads TGTGCCAGCTCACCCCCTAGCGTAAAATACAATGAGCAGTTCTTC. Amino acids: CASSPPSVKYNEQFF.

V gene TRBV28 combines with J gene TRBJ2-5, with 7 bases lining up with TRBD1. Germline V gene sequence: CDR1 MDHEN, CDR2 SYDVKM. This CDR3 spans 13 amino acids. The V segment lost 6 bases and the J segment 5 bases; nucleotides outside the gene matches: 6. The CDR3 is CASSRDRDETQYF. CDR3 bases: TGTGCCAGCAGCCGAGACAGGGACGAGACCCAGTACTTC.

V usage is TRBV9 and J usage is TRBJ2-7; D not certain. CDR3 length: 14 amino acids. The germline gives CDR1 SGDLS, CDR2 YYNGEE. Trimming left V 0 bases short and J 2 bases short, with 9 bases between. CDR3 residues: CASSVGSQTYEQYF. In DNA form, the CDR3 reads TGTGCCAGCAGCGTAGGGAGCCAGACCTACGAGCAGTACTTC.

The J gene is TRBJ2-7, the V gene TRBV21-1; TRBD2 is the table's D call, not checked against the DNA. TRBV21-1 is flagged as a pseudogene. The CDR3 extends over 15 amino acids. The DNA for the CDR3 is TGTGCCAGCAGCACCCCTAGCGGGAGGGCCTACGAGCAGTACTTC. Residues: CASSTPSGRAYEQYF.

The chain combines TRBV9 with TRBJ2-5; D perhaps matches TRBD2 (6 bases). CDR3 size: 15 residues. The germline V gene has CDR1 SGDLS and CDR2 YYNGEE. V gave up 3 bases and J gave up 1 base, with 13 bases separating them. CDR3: CASSGSGTSQETQYF. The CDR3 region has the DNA TGTGCCAGCAGCGGATCCGGGACTTCCCAAGAGACCCAGTACTTC.

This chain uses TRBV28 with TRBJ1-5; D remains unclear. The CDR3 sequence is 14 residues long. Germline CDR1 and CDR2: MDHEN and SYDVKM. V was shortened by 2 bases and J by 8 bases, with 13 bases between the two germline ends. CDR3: CASSLTGKREPQHF. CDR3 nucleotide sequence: TGTGCCAGCAGTTTAACGGGGAAAAGGGAGCCCCAGCATTTT.

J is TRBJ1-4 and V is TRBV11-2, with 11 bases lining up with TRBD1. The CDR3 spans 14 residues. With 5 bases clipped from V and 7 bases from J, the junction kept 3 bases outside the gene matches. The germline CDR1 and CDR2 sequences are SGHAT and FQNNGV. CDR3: CASSPGTGGEKLFF. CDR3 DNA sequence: TGTGCCAGCAGCCCGGGGACAGGGGGTGAAAAACTGTTTTTT.

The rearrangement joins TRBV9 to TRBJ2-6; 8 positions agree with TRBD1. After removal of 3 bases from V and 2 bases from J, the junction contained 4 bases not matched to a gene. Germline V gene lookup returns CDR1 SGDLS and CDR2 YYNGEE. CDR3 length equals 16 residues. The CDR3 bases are TGTGCCAGCAGCGCCCGGACAGGGACTGGGGCCAACGTCCTGACTTTC. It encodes CASSARTGTGANVLTF.

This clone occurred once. The CDR3 DNA sequence: TGTGCCAGTTTACAGGACAGTAGTGGAAACACCATATATTTT. Translated, it gives CASLQDSSGNTIYF. This sequence joins TRBV19 and TRBJ1-3; weak D call: TRBD1 (6 bases). The germline V and J ends were trimmed by 8 bases and 3 bases, with 14 bases remaining between them. There are 14 residues in the CDR3. Germline values: CDR1 LNHDA, CDR2 SQIVND (reference sequence).

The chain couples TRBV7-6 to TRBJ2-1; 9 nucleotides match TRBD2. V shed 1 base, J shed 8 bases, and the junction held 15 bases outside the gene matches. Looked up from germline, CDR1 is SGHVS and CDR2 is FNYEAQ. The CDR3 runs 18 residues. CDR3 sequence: CASSLEFSRREGPDEQFF. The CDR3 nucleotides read TGTGCCAGCAGCTTAGAATTTTCTAGGCGGGAGGGCCCCGATGAGCAGTTCTTC.

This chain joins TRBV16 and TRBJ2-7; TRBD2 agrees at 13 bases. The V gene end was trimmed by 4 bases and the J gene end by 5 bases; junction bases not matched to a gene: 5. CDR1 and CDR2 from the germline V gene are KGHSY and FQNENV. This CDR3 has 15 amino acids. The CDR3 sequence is CASSRGTSGTHEQYF. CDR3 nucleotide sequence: TGTGCCAGCAGCCGTGGGACTAGCGGGACCCACGAGCAGTACTTC.

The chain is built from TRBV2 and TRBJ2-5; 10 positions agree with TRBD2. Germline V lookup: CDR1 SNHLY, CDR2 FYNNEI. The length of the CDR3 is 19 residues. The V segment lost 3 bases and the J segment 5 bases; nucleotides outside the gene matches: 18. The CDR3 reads CASSDEGGPASGRRETQYF. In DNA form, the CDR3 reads TGTGCCAGCAGTGATGAGGGGGGCCCTGCTAGCGGGAGAAGGGAGACCCAGTACTTC.

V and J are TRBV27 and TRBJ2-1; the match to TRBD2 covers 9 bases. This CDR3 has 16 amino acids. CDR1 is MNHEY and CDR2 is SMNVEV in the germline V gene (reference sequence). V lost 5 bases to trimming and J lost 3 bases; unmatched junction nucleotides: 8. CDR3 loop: CASSPYPSGDYNEQFF. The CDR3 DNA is TGTGCCAGCAGTCCCTACCCTAGCGGGGACTACAATGAGCAGTTCTTC.

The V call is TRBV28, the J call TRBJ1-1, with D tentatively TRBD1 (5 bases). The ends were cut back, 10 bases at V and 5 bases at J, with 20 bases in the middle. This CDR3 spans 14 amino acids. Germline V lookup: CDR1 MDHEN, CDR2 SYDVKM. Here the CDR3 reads CAIVTFRRGTEAFF. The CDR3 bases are TGTGCCATCGTAACCTTTCGTCGGGGGACTGAAGCTTTCTTT.